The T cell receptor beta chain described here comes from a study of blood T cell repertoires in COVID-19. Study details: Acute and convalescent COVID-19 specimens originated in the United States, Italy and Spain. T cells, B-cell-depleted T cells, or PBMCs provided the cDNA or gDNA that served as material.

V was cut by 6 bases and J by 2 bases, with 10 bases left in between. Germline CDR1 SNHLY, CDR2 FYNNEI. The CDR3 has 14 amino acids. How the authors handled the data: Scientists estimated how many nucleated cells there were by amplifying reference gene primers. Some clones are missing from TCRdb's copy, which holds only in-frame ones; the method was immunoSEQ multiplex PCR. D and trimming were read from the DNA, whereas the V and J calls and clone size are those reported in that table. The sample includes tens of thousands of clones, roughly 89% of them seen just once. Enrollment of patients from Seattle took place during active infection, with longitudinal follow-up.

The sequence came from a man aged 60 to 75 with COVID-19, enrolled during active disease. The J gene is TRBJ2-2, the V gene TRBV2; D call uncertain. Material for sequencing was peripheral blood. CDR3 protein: CASSPLPNTGELFF. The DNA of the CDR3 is TGTGCCAGCAGCCCCCTACCAAACACCGGGGAGCTGTTTTTT.